The T cell receptor beta chain under discussion was sequenced for a study of blood T cell repertoires in COVID-19. Overall study context: Collection of acute and convalescent COVID-19 samples took place in the United States, Italy and Spain.

This CDR3 is built from 17 residues. In germline, CDR1 is SGHRS, CDR2 YFSETQ. V shed 5 bases, J shed 6 bases, and the junction held 10 bases outside the gene matches. Measured with immunoSEQ multiplex PCR; TCRdb has only the in-frame clones, and not every one. The data contain 140,000 or so clones, around four fifths of them singletons. The genes are TRBV5-1 and TRBJ2-1; 14 bases fit TRBD2. This TCR was recovered from a woman between 45 and 60 years old with acute COVID-19. Sequencing used PBMCs or T cells enriched from blood (not recorded which). The CDR3 DNA follows: TGCGCCAGCAGTCAAACGACTAGCGGGAGGGAAGGCAATGAGCAGTTCTTC. This gives the protein CASSQTTSGREGNEQFF.